This is a list of T cell receptor beta chains from one sample in a study of blood T cell repertoires in COVID-19. Some clones are missing from TCRdb's copy, which holds only in-frame ones; the method was immunoSEQ multiplex PCR. There are about 370,000 clones in the sample; around 90% occur only once, and approximately 3% lies in the top ten. Sequencing used peripheral blood. The origin of the receptors is a woman aged 25 to 45 with COVID-19, enrolled during active disease. CDR3s include the opening cysteine and the closing phenylalanine or tryptophan. Each record gives: CDR3 DNA, CDR3 protein, V gene, D gene, clone size, J gene. A D gene is named only where the DNA matches it firmly. Clone size, where shown, is once, few, many, or a class for clones that have expanded.

DNA: TGTGCCATCAGTGAAGGGACAGGGAACACTGAAGCTTTCTTT
CDR3: CAISEGTGNTEAFF
V: TRBV10-3
D: TRBD1
size: NA
J: TRBJ1-1

DNA: TGTGCCAGCAGTTGGGGCACAGGTCGGGAGACCCAGTACTTC
CDR3: CASSWGTGRETQYF
V: TRBV6-5
D: NA
size: NA
J: TRBJ2-5

DNA: TGTGCCAGCGGATTTACAGGCACTTCCTACGAGCAGTACTTC
CDR3: CASGFTGTSYEQYF
V: TRBV28
D: NA
size: NA
J: TRBJ2-7

DNA: TGTGCCAGCAGTCGGGACAGGGGGCACTACTTTAGTAATGAGCAGTTCTTC
CDR3: CASSRDRGHYFSNEQFF
V: TRBV6-2/TRBV6-3
D: TRBD1
size: NA
J: TRBJ2-1

DNA: TGTGCCAGCAAGGGACAGCTAAAATCGAACACCGGGGAGCTGTTTTTT
CDR3: CASKGQLKSNTGELFF
V: TRBV7-9
D: TRBD1
size: NA
J: TRBJ2-2

DNA: TGTGCTAGTGGTTTGGTACGAGGGAATGAGCAGTTCTTC
CDR3: CASGLVRGNEQFF
V: TRBV12-5
D: NA
size: NA
J: TRBJ2-1

DNA: TGTGCCAGCAGGCTAGCGGGACCCACAGATACGCAGTATTTT
CDR3: CASRLAGPTDTQYF
V: TRBV6-5
D: TRBD2
size: NA
J: TRBJ2-3

DNA: TGTGCCAGCAGCCCACTACCGGGCGGGATAACAGATACGCAGTATTTT
CDR3: CASSPLPGGITDTQYF
V: TRBV7-8
D: NA
size: NA
J: TRBJ2-3

DNA: TGCGCCAGCGGACAGGGGGCGTACGATGAGCAGTTCTTC
CDR3: CASGQGAYDEQFF
V: TRBV10-2
D: TRBD1
size: NA
J: TRBJ2-1

DNA: TGTGCCAGCAGTTTGGGAGACAGGGTAGGAACTGAAGCTTTCTTT
CDR3: CASSLGDRVGTEAFF
V: TRBV27
D: TRBD1
size: NA
J: TRBJ1-1

DNA: TGTGCCAGCAGTGAAGCGCTTCAGGGCAGCTATGGCTACACCTTC
CDR3: CASSEALQGSYGYTF
V: TRBV6-1
D: NA
size: NA
J: TRBJ1-2

DNA: TGTGCCAGCACGGCAGGGCGCGGGGCCAACGTCCTGACTTTC
CDR3: CASTAGRGANVLTF
V: TRBV28
D: NA
size: NA
J: TRBJ2-6

DNA: TGTGCCAGCAGCGTAACCTGGGACTCCCGGGGCACCGGGGAGCTGTTTTTT
CDR3: CASSVTWDSRGTGELFF
V: TRBV5-6
D: NA
size: NA
J: TRBJ2-2

DNA: TGTGCCACCGCCCGGGGGGGGGTCCGAAATGAGCAGTTCTTC
CDR3: CATARGGVRNEQFF
V: TRBV7-9
D: TRBD2
size: NA
J: TRBJ2-1

DNA: TGTGCCAGCAGTCCCGGTCCCTCCTATGGCTACACCTTC
CDR3: CASSPGPSYGYTF
V: TRBV5-4
D: NA
size: NA
J: TRBJ1-2

DNA: TGTGCCAGCAGTTCGGCAGGGCCTAATGAAAAACTGTTTTTT
CDR3: CASSSAGPNEKLFF
V: TRBV6-5
D: NA
size: NA
J: TRBJ1-4

DNA: TGTGCTAGTGGTTTTCAGGGTGGAGAGACCCAGTACTTC
CDR3: CASGFQGGETQYF
V: TRBV12-5
D: NA
size: NA
J: TRBJ2-5

DNA: TGTGCCAGCAGCTTAGCGGGGGCTAATGAAAAACTGTTTTTT
CDR3: CASSLAGANEKLFF
V: TRBV28
D: NA
size: NA
J: TRBJ1-4

DNA: TGTGCCAGCATGCAAGCGGGGGGCTTTGGCTACACCTTC
CDR3: CASMQAGGFGYTF
V: TRBV19
D: NA
size: NA
J: TRBJ1-2

DNA: TGTGCCAGCAGCCCGGGTGTCCAAGAGACCCAGTACTTC
CDR3: CASSPGVQETQYF
V: TRBV7-9
D: NA
size: NA
J: TRBJ2-5

DNA: TGTGCCAGCAGTTACGGGCTACGCACAGATACGCAGTATTTT
CDR3: CASSYGLRTDTQYF
V: TRBV6-2/TRBV6-3
D: NA
size: NA
J: TRBJ2-3

DNA: TGTGCCAGCAGCCAAAAGACGACAGGGGGCGGACTAGCGGATCAAGAGACCCAGTACTTC
CDR3: CASSQKTTGGGLADQETQYF
V: TRBV3-1/TRBV3-2
D: NA
size: NA
J: TRBJ2-5

DNA: TGTGCCAGCACCCTACAGGGTTTATTTAGCAATCAGCCCCAGCATTTT
CDR3: CASTLQGLFSNQPQHF
V: TRBV6-6
D: NA
size: once
J: TRBJ1-5